The 29 T cell receptor beta chains presented below share a single source sample, sequenced in a study of cytomegalovirus exposure and HLA in healthy donors. Amplification used 60 Vbeta primers and 13 Jbeta primers. Sequenced by immunoSEQ multiplex PCR; TCRdb stores in-frame clones only, minus some. The data show about 160,000 clones, 70% to 80% seen once. The sample taken for sequencing was PBMCs. The receptors come from a man aged 35-49 years in good health and CMV-seronegative.

This chain uses TRBV18 with TRBJ1-1; D might be TRBD1 (6 bases). V lost 3 bases and J lost 4, with 15 bases in between. This CDR3 is 15 amino acids long. From germline, CDR1 is KGHSH and CDR2 LQKENI. CDR3 sequence: CASSPGFDRSTEAFF. DNA of the CDR3: TGTGCCAGCTCACCTGGATTTGACAGGTCCACTGAAGCTTTCTTT.

The chain couples TRBV18 to TRBJ1-4, with 8 bases fitting TRBD1. CDR3 length equals 14 residues. J was trimmed by 8 bases and V by 5 bases; bases with no gene match: 7. Germline V gene lookup returns CDR1 KGHSH and CDR2 LQKENI. The CDR3, as DNA: TGTGCCAGCTCAAACCGTGACAGGGGCGAAAAACTGTTTTTT. This codes for CASSNRDRGEKLFF.

This clone showed up just once. V is TRBV5-4 and J is TRBJ2-5; unclear D gene. V gave up 4 bases and J gave up 2 bases, with 12 bases separating them. The CDR3 totals 14 residues. From germline, CDR1 is SGHNT and CDR2 YYREEE (reference sequence). The CDR3 nucleotides are TGTGCCAGCAGCCCCCGACTTGGGCAAGAGACCCAGTACTTC. Translating it yields CASSPRLGQETQYF.

The chain combines TRBV30 with TRBJ2-7; 7 bases fit TRBD1. Germline-derived CDR1 and CDR2 are GTSNPN and SVGIG (reference sequence). With V trimmed by 1 base and J by 2 bases, 11 bases remained unmatched. The CDR3 is made up of 16 amino acids. This chain's CDR3 is CAWSGRPTGNPYEQYV. Written as DNA, the CDR3 is TGTGCCTGGAGTGGACGACCGACAGGGAATCCCTACGAGCAGTACGTC.

The CDR3, as DNA: TGCGCCAGCAGTCCCCAGGTTCGCACGGGGGAGCTGTTTTTT. This encodes CASSPQVRTGELFF. The chain has TRBV23-1 and TRBJ2-2; D call uncertain. TRBV23-1 is sorted into the ORF group, with uncertain function. This CDR3 is 14 amino acids long. Trimming left V 4 bases short and J 8 bases short, with 14 bases between.

V gene TRBV2 combines with J gene TRBJ1-5, with TRBD1 matching 8 bases. Germline assignment: CDR1 SNHLY and CDR2 FYNNEI. This CDR3 has 13 residues. Losses at the gene ends were 4 bases for V and 6 bases for J; bases not matched to a gene: 2. CDR3 DNA sequence: TGTGCCAGCAGTGCGGACAGGGTTCAGCCCCAGCATTTT. Protein product: CASSADRVQPQHF.

J is TRBJ2-6 and V is TRBV5-1, with D possibly being TRBD1 (5 bases). V dropped 6 bases and J dropped 0 bases, with 10 bases sitting between them. Per germline, CDR1 SGHRS and CDR2 YFSETQ. The CDR3 loop spans 15 amino acids. As DNA, the CDR3 is TGCGCCAGCATCGACAGTCCCTCTGGGGCCAACGTCCTGACTTTC. It is translated as CASIDSPSGANVLTF.

The V gene is TRBV5-4, the J gene TRBJ1-2; D not resolved. From germline, CDR1 is SGHNT and CDR2 YYREEE (reference sequence). The CDR3 totals 11 residues. V shed 0 bases and J shed 6 bases, with 3 bases lying between them. In DNA, the CDR3 is TGTGCCAGCAGCTTGGCGGATGGCTACACCTTC. Translation gives CASSLADGYTF.

This rearrangement joins TRBV9 to TRBJ2-2; possibly TRBD2 for D (6 bases). Germline V CDR1 and CDR2: SGDLS, YYNGEE. V lost 3 bases, J lost 0 bases, and 9 bases lay in between. CDR3 length: 15 residues. The CDR3 DNA sequence: TGTGCCAGCAGCGCCGGGGGTTCGAACACCGGGGAGCTGTTTTTT. Its protein is CASSAGGSNTGELFF. The variable domain in full, completed from reference TRBV9 and TRBJ2-2, reads DSGVTQTPKHLITATGQRVTLRCSPRSGDLSVYWYQQSLDQGLQFLIQYYNGEERAKGNILERFSAQQFPDLHSELNLSSLELGDSALYFCASSAGGSNTGELFFGEGSRLTVL.

The chain has TRBV5-4 and TRBJ2-6; 12 nucleotides line up with TRBD1. CDR3 length equals 19 residues. The junction had 13 bases not matched to a gene; V was cut back by 7 bases and J by 2 bases. The V gene's germline CDR1 is SGHNT and CDR2 YYREEE (reference sequence). As DNA, the CDR3 is TGTGCCAGCGATTCGGGACAGGGGGCGCGGGTGGCTGGGGCCAACGTCCTGACTTTC. Its translation: CASDSGQGARVAGANVLTF.

This clone was detected once. This chain links TRBV9 with TRBJ1-2; the match to TRBD1 covers 8 bases. The CDR3 contains 18 residues. Germline V gene sequence: CDR1 SGDLS, CDR2 YYNGEE. Trimming cost V 4 bases and J 2 bases; bases outside gene matches: 16. The CDR3 reads CASSRRQGQNVGNYGYTF. In DNA form, the CDR3 reads TGTGCCAGCAGCCGTAGACAGGGGCAGAATGTGGGAAACTATGGCTACACCTTC.

This sequence joins TRBV19 and TRBJ1-1; D ambiguous. Per germline, CDR1 LNHDA and CDR2 SQIVND (reference sequence). The CDR3 contains 14 residues. Trimming took 3 bases from V and 0 from J, leaving 8 bases between them. The CDR3 nucleotides are TGTGCCAGTAGTATTTCACTCATGAACACTGAAGCTTTCTTT. This sequence encodes CASSISLMNTEAFF.

In DNA form, the CDR3 reads TGTGCCTGGAGTGTATGGACTAGCGGGAGCGGAGATACGCAGTATTTT. As protein: CAWSVWTSGSGDTQYF. The chain couples TRBV30 to TRBJ2-3, with 13 bases that match TRBD2. Germline CDR1 GTSNPN, CDR2 SVGIG (reference sequence). V gave up 0 bases and J gave up 5 bases; unmatched junction bases: 5. The CDR3 has 16 amino acids.

This clone appeared a few times. This rearrangement joins TRBV27 to TRBJ1-1, with a weak D call TRBD1 (6 bases). The germline V gene has CDR1 MNHEY and CDR2 SMNVEV (reference sequence). The germline V and J ends were trimmed by 5 bases and 1 base, with 11 bases remaining between them. This CDR3 is built from 14 residues. The CDR3 DNA reads as TGTGCCAGCAGTCCCGCGGGGGCGAACACTGAAGCTTTCTTT. It specifies CASSPAGANTEAFF.

The genes are TRBV5-4 and TRBJ2-2, with a tentative D call TRBD1 (6 bases). The V end lost 0 bases, the J end lost 1 base, and 10 bases lay between the germline ends. This CDR3 contains 16 residues. CDR1 and CDR2 from the germline V gene are SGHNT and YYREEE (reference sequence). The CDR3 loop reads CASSLAGRGNTGELFF. CDR3 coding DNA: TGTGCCAGCAGCTTGGCCGGCAGGGGGAACACCGGGGAGCTGTTTTTT.

This rearrangement joins TRBV13 to TRBJ2-1; TRBD1 agrees at 7 bases. CDR3 size: 16 residues. V shed 0 bases, J shed 3 bases, and the junction held 5 bases outside the gene matches. CDR1 and CDR2 from the germline V gene are PRHDT and FYEKMQ (reference sequence). The CDR3 DNA reads as TGTGCCAGCAGCTTAGGACAGGGGTTTTACTACAATGAGCAGTTCTTC. Translating it yields CASSLGQGFYYNEQFF.

As regards this clone: One end of the junction varies from germline; a read error may be responsible. CDR3 amino acids: CSSRRDSTGELFF. As DNA, the CDR3 is TGTTCCAGCAGACGTGACAGCACCGGGGAGCTGTTTTTT. The chain is built from TRBV7-9 and TRBJ2-2, with D tentatively TRBD1 (5 bases). This CDR3 is 13 amino acids long. In germline, CDR1 is SEHNR, CDR2 FQNEAQ (reference sequence).

The rearrangement joins TRBV7-9 to TRBJ1-1; possible D gene TRBD1, 5 bases. Trimming stripped 1 base from V and 0 bases from J, with 6 bases between. The CDR3 is 14 residues long. CDR1 is SEHNR, CDR2 FQNEAQ, per germline (reference sequence). CDR3 residues: CASSLEGMNTEAFF. The CDR3, as DNA: TGTGCCAGCAGCTTAGAGGGGATGAACACTGAAGCTTTCTTT.

This clone occurred a few times. The chain recombines TRBV28 with TRBJ2-5; D gene unclear. The V gene's germline CDR1 is MDHEN and CDR2 SYDVKM. V dropped 2 bases and J dropped 5 bases, with 9 bases sitting between them. The CDR3 length is 13 residues. CDR3 DNA sequence: TGTGCCAGCAGTTTAGTTTCCGGGGAGACCCAGTACTTC. It encodes CASSLVSGETQYF.

This clone showed up just once. The V call is TRBV28, the J call TRBJ2-1; 13 bases match TRBD2. V shed 5 bases, J shed 5 bases, and the junction held 3 bases outside the gene matches. Germline values: CDR1 MDHEN, CDR2 SYDVKM. CDR3 length: 15 amino acids. CDR3 amino acids: CASSKGLAGDNEQFF. CDR3 in DNA: TGTGCCAGCAGTAAAGGACTAGCGGGGGACAATGAGCAGTTCTTC.

This chain uses TRBV4-1 with TRBJ2-7; the D is unclear. The germline V gene encodes CDR1 MGHRA and CDR2 YSYEKL. Trimming took 2 bases from V and 2 from J, leaving 7 bases between them. The CDR3 runs 13 residues. The CDR3, as DNA: TGCGCCAGCAGCCAACGAGAGCCCTACGAGCAGTACTTC. Translation: CASSQREPYEQYF.

The gene calls are TRBV6-1 and TRBJ1-5; perhaps TRBD1 as D (6 bases). Trimming removed 5 bases from V and 4 bases from J, with 12 bases in between. Germline V gene sequence: CDR1 MNHNS, CDR2 SASEGT. The CDR3 length is 14 residues. This CDR3 reads CASSTHRDNQPQHF. The CDR3 nucleotides read TGTGCCAGCAGTACCCACAGGGATAATCAGCCCCAGCATTTT.

The chain is built from TRBV2 and TRBJ1-5; a weak D match, TRBD1 (6 bases). Trimming took 4 bases from V and 5 from J, leaving 9 bases between them. The germline V gene encodes CDR1 SNHLY and CDR2 FYNNEI. The CDR3 spans 13 residues. CDR3 bases: TGTGCCAGCAGTGCAGGGGATGATCAGCCCCAGCATTTT. This encodes CASSAGDDQPQHF.

The chain has TRBV11-2 and TRBJ2-3, with D possibly being TRBD1 (7 bases). The CDR3 sequence is 15 residues long. Trimming took off 0 bases at V and 5 bases at J, with 12 bases between the two ends. Per germline, CDR1 SGHAT and CDR2 FQNNGV. The CDR3 protein is CASSLEARGVDTQYF. The CDR3 nucleotides are TGTGCCAGCAGCTTAGAAGCCAGGGGGGTAGATACGCAGTATTTT. Full variable domain (outside the CDR3, taken from reference TRBV11-2 and TRBJ2-3): EAGVAQSPRYKIIEKRQSVAFWCNPISGHATLYWYQQILGQGPKLLIQFQNNGVVDDSQLPKDRFSAERLKGVDSTLKIQPAKLEDSAVYLCASSLEARGVDTQYFGPGTRLTVL.

The V and J genes are TRBV19 and TRBJ2-5; 14 positions match TRBD2. The CDR3 is made up of 17 amino acids. With 3 bases clipped from V and 5 bases from J, the junction kept 8 bases outside the gene matches. Germline V gives CDR1 LNHDA, CDR2 SQIVND (reference sequence). The chain's CDR3 is CASSIGLAGGVGETQYF. In DNA form, the CDR3 reads TGTGCCAGTAGTATCGGACTAGCGGGGGGTGTAGGGGAGACCCAGTACTTC.

Turning to this clone: One end of the junction is discordant with germline, which a read error may explain. The gene calls are TRBV19 and TRBJ2-1; D call uncertain. The CDR3 length is 15 residues. Germline-derived CDR1 and CDR2 are LNHDA and SQIVND (reference sequence). The CDR3 DNA follows: TGTGCCAGTAGCCCTAGTAGCCAATCCTTCAATGAGCAGTTCTTC. This encodes CASSPSSQSFNEQFF. Based on the CDR3 plus reference TRBV19 and TRBJ2-1, the full variable domain is DGGITQSPKYLFRKEGQNVTLSCEQNLNHDAMYWYRQDPGQGLRLIYYSQIVNDFQKGDIAEGYSVSREKKESFPLTVTSAQKNPTAFYLCASSPSSQSFNEQFFGPGTRLTVL.

The chain joins TRBV6-5 to TRBJ2-5; TRBD2 matches at 8 bases. The ends lost 2 bases at V and 4 bases at J; junction bases unmatched: 9. Looked up from germline, CDR1 is MNHEY and CDR2 is SVGAGI. The CDR3 has 16 amino acids. The CDR3 is CASSYAGPAGVETQYF. The CDR3, as DNA: TGTGCCAGCAGTTACGCTGGTCCAGCGGGAGTAGAGACCCAGTACTTC.

J is TRBJ1-6 and V is TRBV2, with 9 bases aligning to TRBD1. Per the germline V gene, CDR1 is SNHLY and CDR2 is FYNNEI. Unmatched junction bases numbered 6, after V lost 7 bases and J lost 8 bases. The CDR3 loop spans 14 amino acids. The CDR3 bases are TGTGCCAGCATGGACAGGGGTTTTTATTCACCCCTCCACTTT. Residues: CASMDRGFYSPLHF.

The chain links TRBV10-1 to TRBJ2-1, with a tentative D call TRBD2 (5 bases). Germline values: CDR1 WNHNN, CDR2 SYGVQD (reference sequence). Trimming removed 3 bases at V and 0 bases at J, with 9 bases between. The CDR3 runs 15 residues. The CDR3 reads CASSERGYSYNEQFF. The CDR3 DNA is TGCGCCAGCAGTGAACGCGGGTACTCCTACAATGAGCAGTTCTTC.